The clone carrying this T cell receptor (beta chain) appeared many times. Its antigen is not identified. In germline, CDR1 is SGHKS, CDR2 YYEKEE (reference sequence). V dropped 0 bases and J dropped 1; count of bases not matched to a gene: 8. The CDR3 runs 17 residues. The source of the sample is a study of spatial heterogeneity in lung cancer. Background on the study: Detection consistently yielded more beta chains than alpha chains.

TCRdb reprocessed the 5' RACE reads with MiXCR, giving one entry per CDR3 protein. The sample has around 92,000 distinct CDR3 sequences, 12% seen once; the top ten hold about two fifths. Study conclusions and caveats: Relative to follow-up, resection was when ubiquitous expanded tumor TCRs appeared more in blood.

Stated time point: sample taken at primary tumor resection. Tumor, nontumor lung or frozen PBMC supplied whole RNA, sequenced without sorting. The chain combines TRBV5-5 with TRBJ2-7; 9 nucleotides match TRBD2. The TCR sequence derives from a male donor with early-stage non-small cell lung cancer. The input for sequencing was PBMCs, taken at surgery. The CDR3 spells CASSLAPTSGVSYEQYF. CDR3 coding DNA: TGTGCCAGCAGCTTGGCCCCGACTAGCGGTGTTTCCTACGAGCAGTACTTC. Full variable domain (remainder filled in from reference TRBV5-5 and TRBJ2-7): DAGVTQSPTHLIKTRGQQVTLRCSPISGHKSVSWYQQVLGQGPQFIFQYYEKEERGRGNFPDRFSARQFPNYSSELNVNALLLGDSALYLCASSLAPTSGVSYEQYFGPGTRLTVT.